This T cell receptor (beta chain) appears in the sequencing data of a study of cytomegalovirus exposure and HLA in healthy donors (dated by TCRdb to 2016 to 2017). In terms of the full investigation: According to an earlier analysis of 587 of the donors, about 179 million T cells yielded 90 million to 130 million unique TCR beta sequences and more than 250 Gb of sequence data. Approximately 310 gigabases of sequencing data and tens of millions of unique TCR sequences were included in an early release covering about 620 HLA-typed donors. Of the 300 to 500 genotyped donors, 81% were placed in the genetic ancestry cluster associated with self-reported Caucasian donors. The aim of the study was to test whether cataloging public T cell receptors could identify signatures of past pathogen exposure. The study profiled the T cell repertoires of hundreds of subjects by immunosequencing and related them to cytomegalovirus serostatus. Besides the first cohort of 550 to 750 subjects, a separate validation cohort made up of 120 different subjects was used. The study combined high-throughput TCR immunosequencing, statistical association of individual TCRs with disease status, and machine learning to predict cytomegalovirus infection status. A later analysis re-examined previously published TCR beta repertoires from about 670 donors and added high-resolution HLA genotyping to investigate patterns of TCR occurrence. Rather than using new phenotypic data, the later analysis identified candidate immune exposures from TCR beta sequences and from how often those sequences occurred across donors. To decide whether each TCR beta V gene segment behaved as functional or pseudogenic, an earlier analysis of 587 of the donors relied on high-throughput TCR beta sequencing. Donor age, sex, ethnicity and CMV serostatus were compiled alongside the repertoire data. In a later genetic analysis, genome-wide SNP genotypes for about 55% of the 666 donors were used, and that subset was treated as a discovery cohort. Every repertoire in the discovery cohort had been generated on one and the same sequencing platform. HLA typing covered class I and class II loci at four-digit resolution. Typing coverage varied by locus: roughly 629-640 donors for A, B, C, DRB1 and DQB1; roughly 520 for DQA1; about 570 for DPA1; roughly 450 for DPB1. Because of strong linkage in the cohort, roughly five DR-DQ haplotypes were treated as single units for association and clustering. Among around 400 genotyped donors of the cohort, an average of around 240,000 unique TCR beta nucleotide sequences were sequenced per donor, about a sixth of them non-productive. Here is what the overall study found, with its caveats: According to a later analysis, most CMV-associated TCR beta chains appeared to be HLA-restricted, and the HLA associations seemed to be driven largely by CMV exposure. In a later analysis, TCR association rates were found to vary across HLA loci, with the most associated TCRs seen for DRB1 alleles and the fewest for HLA-C alleles. An association between a missense DCLRE1C variant and V-gene and J-gene trimming of TCR beta chains was found in a later genetic analysis and replicated in an independent cohort. Compared with the roughly 710-donor mean, donors in an Asian-associated ancestry cluster had fewer N-insertions in productive TCRs, according to a later genetic analysis. At a false discovery rate of 0.05, a later analysis linked under 20,000 TCR beta sequences to specific HLA alleles. In vitro tests confirmed that three of the cytomegalovirus-associated TCR beta chains recognize cytomegalovirus antigens. Correlated functional status among segregating V segments might reflect linkage disequilibrium, but an unknown experimental factor could not be ruled out. A cluster of highly shared sequence variants was judged likely to represent a technical artifact of the sequencing pipeline. Most TCR sequences were seen in very few donors, while some public TCRs were found in many individuals. A later analysis found that HLA-associated TCR beta chains were more clonally expanded and had lower generation probabilities than equally common non-associated chains. In both the original and validation cohorts, the classifier was reported to diagnose cytomegalovirus status with high specificity and sensitivity. Several of the top co-occurrence clusters appeared to be linked to parvovirus B19, influenza, CMV and Epstein-Barr virus, according to a later analysis. The study gave a list of 150 to 200 TCR beta chains associated with cytomegalovirus. The earlier analysis of nearly 600 of the donors excluded some 15 rarely observed V segments, including chromosome 9 orphons, because counts were too low. It was suggested by the authors that the approach could potentially be generalized to other disease states and immunological phenotypes. A further reported finding was that TCR beta sequences accurately predicted the HLA-A and HLA-B alleles for most subjects in the first cohort. In an earlier analysis of 500 to 650 of the donors, most TCR beta V segments appeared in productive rearrangements about 87% or about 30% of the time, broadly matching IMGT annotations. Strong co-occurrence of HLA alleles, especially DR and DQ, made assigning TCR associations to individual alleles difficult. Presence/absence analyses assumed roughly uniform sequencing depth across donors, an assumption that may not hold. The only immune exposure information available for the cohort was CMV serostatus. The cohort was sequenced for TCR beta chains only, and without alpha or paired-chain data the features that could be detected were limited. Because HLA typing was missing for some donors at each locus, association tests included only the typed subset.

The cohort comprised fewer than 750 healthy bone marrow donors. At the time of sampling, all cohort members were nominally healthy, though unrecorded immune exposures were likely present. The donor tested CMV seropositive, placing the donor among the 250 to 300 seropositive members of the cohort. Every donor gave a peripheral blood sample, and the peripheral blood mononuclear cells from that sample were used for TCR beta sequencing. Genomic DNA was extracted from the blood cell samples with the Qiagen DNeasy Blood Extraction Kit. Worth noting for this clone: The specificity of this receptor is unknown. The record has no base qualities; no much larger clone is one base away.

Receptor libraries were prepared by the immunoSEQ multiplex PCR assay. The multiplex PCR relied on a mix of 60 forward primers for TCR Vbeta segments and 13 reverse primers for TCR Jbeta segments. A multiplex PCR assay on genomic DNA amplified the CDR3 region of rearranged TCR beta genes. On the Illumina HiSeq System, the amplified TCR beta libraries were sequenced as 87-base-pair reads. The source study handled its data this way. In a later analysis, tens of millions of unique TCR beta chains were counted across the approximately 640 repertoires, and roughly 11 million of these chains were shared by at least two donors. A nearest-neighbor algorithm error-corrected the raw reads and collapsed the reads into unique sequences, merging closely related sequences to remove PCR and sequencing errors. V, D and J gene segments were assigned by aligning CDR3 sequences to IMGT reference sequences. For a sequence to be retained, at least a six-nucleotide match to both a V gene segment and a J gene segment was required. A rearrangement was called productive if the CDR3 had no stop codons and remained in frame with V and J, and every other rearrangement was called non-productive. CDR3 was defined according to IMGT convention as the region running from the second conserved V-encoded cysteine to the conserved J-encoded phenylalanine. In an earlier analysis of around 570 of the donors, sequences lacking an unambiguous match to a single V gene segment were excluded. An earlier analysis of some 500 of the donors classified V segments as functional when productive rearrangements were above 56.7% and as segregating when the standard deviation between donors was above 5%. A statistical classification framework was built for diagnosing cytomegalovirus status from the catalog of TCR beta chain sequences. A later analysis assigned V and J genes by comparing TCR nucleotide sequences with IMGT/GENE-DB human TR gene sequences. In a later analysis, CDR3 sequences and most-parsimonious VDJ recombination scenarios were assigned using the TCRdist pipeline. In a later analysis, every TCR beta chain was defined by the combination of its CDR3 amino acid sequence and its V-gene family, and reads without a unique V-gene family were dropped. A later analysis removed roughly 590 highly shared, low-generation-probability nucleotide sequences to deal with suspected cross-contamination and a sequencing artifact. In a later analysis, a clonal expansion index for each public chain was calculated from normalized within-repertoire ranks of inferred template counts. In a later analysis, generation probabilities were computed with a VDJ recombination model fitted to out-of-frame rearrangements, and the resulting probabilities were checked against IGoR. In a later analysis, TCR-TCR, TCR-HLA and TCR-CMV co-occurrence was scored with hypergeometric tests, and a repertoire-size bias correction was applied to TCR pairs. To estimate false discovery rates, a later analysis permuted the HLA or CMV assignments 20 times. In a later analysis, co-occurring TCRs were grouped with DBSCAN, and TCRdist sequence similarity was added when clustering was performed within HLA-allele-positive subsets. For co-occurrence clustering, repertoires with fewer than 30,000 or more than 120,000 public chains were excluded, along with four or five repertoires with anomalous nucleotide sharing. Sourced from immuneACCESS, this table was stored by TCRdb with only in-frame sequences that have V and J called. A share of the clones is absent; for the studies checked, an unresolved V gene accounts for under half, and the remainder has no known explanation. V and J calls and clone size come straight from that table; D and trimming were deduced from the DNA. In all, the sample holds about 120,000 clones, and approximately 81% of those were seen once. The ten most abundant clones make up approximately 4.3% of the sample.

What was sequenced was PBMCs. The sequence was obtained from a man younger than 40 in good health and CMV-seropositive.

DNA sequence: TGTGCCAGCTCGCGGGATAGCAATCAGCCCCAGCATTTT. This codes for CASSRDSNQPQHF. Recombination linked TRBV18 to TRBJ1-5, with the D gene uncertain. The CDR3 measures 13 amino acids from cysteine to phenylalanine. Only the CDR3 DNA stays, 39 bases, in frame from base 1. V was cut back by 6 bases and J by 0 bases, leaving a gap of 6 bases between them. The germline V gene encodes CDR1 KGHSH and CDR2 LQKENI.